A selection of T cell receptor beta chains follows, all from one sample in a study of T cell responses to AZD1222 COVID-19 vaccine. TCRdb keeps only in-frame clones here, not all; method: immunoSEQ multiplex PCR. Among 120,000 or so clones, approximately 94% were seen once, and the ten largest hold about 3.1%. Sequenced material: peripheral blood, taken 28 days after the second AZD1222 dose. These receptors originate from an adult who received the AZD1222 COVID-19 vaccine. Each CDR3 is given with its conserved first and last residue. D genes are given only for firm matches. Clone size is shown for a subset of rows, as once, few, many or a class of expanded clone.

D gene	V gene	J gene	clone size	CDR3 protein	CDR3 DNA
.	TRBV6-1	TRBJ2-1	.	CASSSRAYRYEQFF	TGTGCCAGCAGTTCTCGGGCTTATCGCTATGAGCAGTTCTTC
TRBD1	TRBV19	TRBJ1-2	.	CASRGTGINYGYTF	TGTGCCAGCCGAGGGACAGGGATTAACTATGGCTACACCTTC
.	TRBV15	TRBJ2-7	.	CATSRGPPGSSYEQYF	TGTGCCACCAGCAGAGGCCCCCCGGGGAGCTCCTACGAGCAGTACTTC
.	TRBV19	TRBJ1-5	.	CASSIPAYSNQPQHF	TGTGCCAGTAGTATTCCAGCGTATAGCAATCAGCCCCAGCATTTT
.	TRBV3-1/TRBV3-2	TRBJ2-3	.	CASSQGGRGLGDTQYF	TGTGCCAGCAGCCAAGGGGGCCGGGGGCTGGGAGATACGCAGTATTTT
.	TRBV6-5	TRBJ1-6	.	CASSYVEDYNSPLHF	TGTGCCAGCAGTTATGTGGAAGACTATAATTCACCCCTCCACTTT
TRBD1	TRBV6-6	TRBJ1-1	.	CASSSGGFAEAFF	TGTGCCAGCAGCTCAGGGGGTTTTGCTGAAGCTTTCTTT
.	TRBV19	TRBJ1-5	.	CASSGSPNQPQHF	TGTGCCAGTAGTGGCAGTCCCAATCAGCCCCAGCATTTT
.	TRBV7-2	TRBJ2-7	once	CASSVNGLRSYEQYF	TGTGCCAGCAGCGTAAATGGTCTCAGGTCCTACGAGCAGTACTTC
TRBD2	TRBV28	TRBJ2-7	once	CASSPSGLGNYEQYF	TGTGCCAGCAGTCCTTCGGGACTAGGGAACTACGAGCAGTACTTC
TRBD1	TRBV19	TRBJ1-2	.	CASSSRTGANYGYTF	TGTGCCAGTAGTTCCCGGACAGGGGCTAACTATGGCTACACCTTC
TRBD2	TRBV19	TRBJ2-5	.	CASSIVGLAGDVETQYF	TGTGCCAGTAGTATAGTAGGACTAGCGGGAGATGTGGAGACCCAGTACTTC
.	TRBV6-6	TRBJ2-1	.	CASTKAERLYNEQFF	TGTGCCAGCACCAAAGCGGAAAGGCTTTACAATGAGCAGTTCTTC
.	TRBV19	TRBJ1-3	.	CASSKLQGSSGNTIYF	TGTGCCAGTAGCAAACTACAGGGTTCCTCTGGAAACACCATATATTTT
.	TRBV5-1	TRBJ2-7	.	CASSLVLDGTYEQYF	TGCGCCAGCAGCTTGGTCTTAGACGGTACCTACGAGCAGTACTTC
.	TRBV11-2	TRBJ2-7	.	CASSLGLSGGTLYEQYF	TGTGCCAGCAGCTTAGGTCTCTCGGGCGGGACTCTCTACGAGCAGTACTTC
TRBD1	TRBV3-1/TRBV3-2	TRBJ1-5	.	CASSQGTGGGNQPQHF	TGTGCCAGCAGCCAAGGGACAGGGGGCGGCAATCAGCCCCAGCATTTT
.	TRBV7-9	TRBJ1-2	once	CASSLENYGYTF	TGTGCCAGCAGCTTAGAAAACTATGGCTACACCTTC
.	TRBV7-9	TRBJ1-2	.	CASSLFGQRNYGYTF	TGTGCCAGCAGCTTATTCGGACAGCGGAATTATGGCTACACCTTC
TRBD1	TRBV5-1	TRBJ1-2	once	CASSGGQGVVGYTF	TGCGCCAGCAGCGGGGGACAGGGGGTCGTAGGCTACACCTTC
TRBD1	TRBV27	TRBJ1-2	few	CASSFYGTAREGYTF	TGTGCCAGCAGTTTTTATGGGACAGCCAGGGAGGGCTACACCTTC
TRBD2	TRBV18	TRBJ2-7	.	CASSPRTSGILYEQYF	TGTGCCAGCTCACCGCGGACTAGCGGCATCCTCTACGAGCAGTACTTC
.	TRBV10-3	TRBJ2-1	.	CAISASGSDEQFF	TGTGCCATCAGTGCCTCAGGTTCGGATGAGCAGTTCTTC
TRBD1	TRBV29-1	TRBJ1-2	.	CSVEPGQGVYGYTF	TGCAGCGTAGAACCGGGACAGGGGGTTTATGGCTACACCTTC
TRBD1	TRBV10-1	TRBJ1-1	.	CASSELRGRGNTEAFF	TGCGCCAGCAGTGAGTTAAGGGGGCGAGGAAACACTGAAGCTTTCTTT
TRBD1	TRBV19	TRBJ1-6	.	CARRSPDRGNSPLHF	TGTGCCAGACGGTCCCCGGACAGGGGCAATTCACCCCTCCACTTT
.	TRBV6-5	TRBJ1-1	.	CASRIREGVTEAFF	TGTGCCAGCAGAATACGAGAGGGGGTCACTGAAGCTTTCTTT
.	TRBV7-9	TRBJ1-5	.	CASSLSSPPGGKNQPQHF	TGTGCCAGCAGCTTATCCTCCCCCCCCGGAGGGAAAAATCAGCCCCAGCATTTT
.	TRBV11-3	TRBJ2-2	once	CASSLGLLNTGELFF	TGTGCCAGCAGCTTAGGACTTTTGAACACCGGGGAGCTGTTTTTT
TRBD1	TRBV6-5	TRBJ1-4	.	CASSYSGTVNEKLFF	TGTGCCAGCAGTTACTCCGGGACAGTTAATGAAAAACTGTTTTTT
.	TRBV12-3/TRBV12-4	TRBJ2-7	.	CASSFGTGYEQYF	TGTGCCAGCAGTTTTGGGACTGGCTACGAGCAGTACTTC
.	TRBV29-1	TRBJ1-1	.	CSVGRRAYGTEAFF	TGCAGCGTTGGTCGAAGGGCGTACGGTACTGAAGCTTTCTTT
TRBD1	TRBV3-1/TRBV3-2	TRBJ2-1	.	CASSQVPAGGAVQFF	TGTGCCAGCAGCCAAGTTCCCGCAGGGGGCGCAGTCCAGTTCTTC
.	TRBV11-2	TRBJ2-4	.	CASSLGVAKNIQYF	TGTGCCAGCAGCCTCGGGGTAGCCAAAAACATTCAGTACTTC